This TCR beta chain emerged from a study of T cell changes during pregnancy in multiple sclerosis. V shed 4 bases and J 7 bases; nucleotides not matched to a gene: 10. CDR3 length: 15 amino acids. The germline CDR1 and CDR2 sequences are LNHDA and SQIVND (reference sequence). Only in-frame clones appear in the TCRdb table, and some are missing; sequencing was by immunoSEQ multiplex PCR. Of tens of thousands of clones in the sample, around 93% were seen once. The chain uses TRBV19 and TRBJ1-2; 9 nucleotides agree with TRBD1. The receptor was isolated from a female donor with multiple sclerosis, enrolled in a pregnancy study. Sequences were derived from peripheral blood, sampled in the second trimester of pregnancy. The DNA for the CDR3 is TGTGCCAGTAGTAGACCGGGACAGGGCGGGTCTGGCTACACCTTC. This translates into CASSRPGQGGSGYTF. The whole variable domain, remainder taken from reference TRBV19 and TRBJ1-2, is DGGITQSPKYLFRKEGQNVTLSCEQNLNHDAMYWYRQDPGQGLRLIYYSQIVNDFQKGDIAEGYSVSREKKESFPLTVTSAQKNPTAFYLCASSRPGQGGSGYTFGSGTRLTVV.